Listed here are 14 T cell receptor beta chains from one sample, sequenced in a study of T-cell memory formation after mild COVID-19. In TCRdb, the 5' RACE reads were re-called with MiXCR into one record per CDR3 protein. In the table there are approximately 340,000 distinct CDR3 sequences, approximately 12% of which are singletons. Sample: PBMCs or a T cell subset sorted from them (not recorded which). These receptors came from a man aged 18-30 years who had mild COVID-19 (a few samples of this study predate the infection). Cell type and time point are not known.

The table lists this clonotype with a few counts. The chain joins TRBV7-2 to TRBJ1-4, with D possibly being TRBD1 (5 bases). The germline V gene has CDR1 SGHTA and CDR2 FQGNSA. The CDR3 sequence is 15 residues long. The ends were cut back, 5 bases at V and 7 bases at J, with 17 bases in the middle. CDR3 residues: CASSQRGGRVEKLFF. DNA for the CDR3: TGTGCCAGCAGCCAAAGGGGAGGGCGCGTTGAAAAACTGTTTTTT.

This clonotype was seen many times. This chain links TRBV20-1 with TRBJ2-7; 7 nucleotides agree with TRBD2. The CDR3 contains 15 residues. V lost 5 bases to trimming and J lost 0 bases; unmatched junction nucleotides: 10. Per the germline V gene, CDR1 is DFQATT and CDR2 is SNEGSKA (reference sequence). CDR3 loop: CSAGLGGGGSYEQYF. In nucleotides, the CDR3 is TGCAGTGCTGGGCTTGGGGGGGGTGGCTCCTACGAGCAGTACTTC.

At least ten counts were recorded for this clonotype. The rearrangement joins TRBV6-2 or TRBV6-3 to TRBJ1-2, with D hard to call. Between the trimmed V and J ends, which lost 8 bases and 4 bases, there was a span of 8 bases. The CDR3 is 11 amino acids. CDR1 and CDR2 from the germline V gene are MNHEY and SVGEGT. CDR3: CASSRAYGYTF. CDR3 coding DNA: TGTGCCAGCTCTAGGGCCTATGGCTACACCTTC.

The chain uses TRBV4-3 and TRBJ1-4; the D is unclear. Trimming cost V 0 bases and J 8 bases, with 13 bases left between them. This CDR3 region has 15 residues. Germline V CDR1 and CDR2: LGHNA, YSLEER. CDR3 bases: TGCGCCAGCAGCCAAGAGAGGAGGTCTTGGGAAAAACTGTTTTTT. Protein sequence: CASSQERRSWEKLFF.

This clonotype was observed many times. This chain uses TRBV5-1 with TRBJ2-3; D gene unclear. Germline V gene sequence: CDR1 SGHRS, CDR2 YFSETQ. CDR3 length: 16 residues. Trimming shortened V by 0 bases and J by 2 bases, and 13 bases separated the two germline ends. The CDR3 coding sequence is TGCGCCAGCAGCTTGGAAGGCACGACGATCACAGATACGCAGTATTTT. Protein product: CASSLEGTTITDTQYF. Based on the CDR3 plus reference TRBV5-1 and TRBJ2-3, the full variable domain is KAGVTQTPRYLIKTRGQQVTLSCSPISGHRSVSWYQQTPGQGLQFLFEYFSETQRNKGNFPGRFSGRQFSNSRSEMNVSTLELGDSALYLCASSLEGTTITDTQYFGPGTRLTVL.

The J gene is TRBJ2-3, the V gene TRBV12-3 or TRBV12-4; tentatively, D is TRBD1 (5 bases). The CDR3 is made up of 14 amino acids. V was pared by 2 bases and J by 6 bases, with 12 bases between. Here the CDR3 reads CASSLQGRLDTQYF. DNA of the CDR3: TGTGCCAGCAGTTTACAGGGTCGTTTGGATACGCAGTATTTT.

This clonotype has at least ten counts. The chain carries TRBV18 and TRBJ2-1; D may match TRBD1 or TRBD2 (5 bases each). V was shortened by 3 bases and J by 12 bases, with 21 bases between the two germline ends. The CDR3 length is 15 residues. CDR1 and CDR2 from the germline V gene are KGHSH and LQKENI. In DNA, the CDR3 is TGTGCCAGCTCACCGGGTCCCGACGGGGCAATCGCGCAGTTCTTC. It translates to CASSPGPDGAIAQFF.

This clonotype came up a few times. The chain combines TRBV7-2 with TRBJ2-2; tentatively, D is TRBD1 or TRBD2 (6 bases each). V was clipped by 3 bases and J by 4 bases, with 18 bases between them. Germline lookup yields CDR1 SGHTA and CDR2 FQGNSA. The length of the CDR3 is 17 residues. In DNA form, the CDR3 reads TGTGCCAGCAGCTTCCCGGGGGCTCGGAGTGGCACCGGGGAGCTGTTTTTT. Translated, it gives CASSFPGARSGTGELFF.

This clonotype was seen more than once but under ten times. The chain combines TRBV24-1 with TRBJ1-5; 8 nucleotides match TRBD1. The CDR3 totals 15 residues. V trimming: 4 bases; J trimming: 5 bases; junction bases outside the gene matches: 6. Germline V CDR1 and CDR2: KGHDR, SFDVKD. The CDR3 region is CATSEPTGGDQPQHF. The CDR3 DNA reads as TGTGCCACCAGTGAACCCACAGGGGGGGATCAGCCCCAGCATTTT.

Concerning this clonotype itself: At one of its ends the junction is not consistent with the germline gene, which may arise from a read error. CDR3 residues: CASSFGGQDVF. CDR3 DNA sequence: TGTGCCAGCAGCTTCGGTGGGCAGGATGTCTTC. V usage is TRBV5-4 and J usage is TRBJ2-1; unclear D gene. This CDR3 has 11 amino acids. Germline CDR1 reads SGHNT; CDR2 reads YYREEE (reference sequence).

This clonotype has a handful of counts. CDR3 DNA sequence: TGTGCCAGCAGTTTCCCGAGCGATGAGCAGTTCTTC. Encoded protein: CASSFPSDEQFF. The rearrangement joins TRBV6-2 or TRBV6-3 to TRBJ2-1; D gene unclear. Trimming pared 4 bases from V and 8 bases from J, leaving 9 bases between. CDR1 MNHEY and CDR2 SVGEGT come from the germline V gene. CDR3 length equals 12 residues.

This clonotype was seen at least ten times. The rearrangement uses TRBV20-1 and TRBJ2-3; D is perhaps TRBD1 or TRBD2 (5 bases each). V lost 3 bases and J 4 bases, leaving 14 bases between the germline ends. The CDR3 extends over 14 amino acids. Germline-derived CDR1 and CDR2 are DFQATT and SNEGSKA (reference sequence). The CDR3 DNA reads as TGCAGTGCTAGTGGGACCCCCGGCCCAGATACGCAGTATTTT. Translation gives CSASGTPGPDTQYF.

This clonotype was picked up many times. The chain combines TRBV12-3 or TRBV12-4 with TRBJ1-4, with 10 bases identical to TRBD1. The CDR3 is made up of 14 amino acids. The J segment lost 7 bases and the V segment lost 6 bases, leaving 5 bases of the junction unmatched. CDR3 loop: CASSPGQGVEKLFF. Written as DNA, the CDR3 is TGTGCCAGCAGCCCCGGACAGGGGGTTGAAAAACTGTTTTTT.

The table lists this clonotype with many counts. The chain links TRBV7-3 to TRBJ1-1; 7 nucleotides line up with TRBD1. Germline-derived CDR1 and CDR2 are SGHTA and FQGTGA. V dropped 5 bases and J dropped 1; count of bases not matched to a gene: 1. This CDR3 has 13 amino acids. As DNA, the CDR3 is TGTGCCAGCAGCCGGGACAGGAACACTGAAGCTTTCTTT. Encoded protein: CASSRDRNTEAFF.